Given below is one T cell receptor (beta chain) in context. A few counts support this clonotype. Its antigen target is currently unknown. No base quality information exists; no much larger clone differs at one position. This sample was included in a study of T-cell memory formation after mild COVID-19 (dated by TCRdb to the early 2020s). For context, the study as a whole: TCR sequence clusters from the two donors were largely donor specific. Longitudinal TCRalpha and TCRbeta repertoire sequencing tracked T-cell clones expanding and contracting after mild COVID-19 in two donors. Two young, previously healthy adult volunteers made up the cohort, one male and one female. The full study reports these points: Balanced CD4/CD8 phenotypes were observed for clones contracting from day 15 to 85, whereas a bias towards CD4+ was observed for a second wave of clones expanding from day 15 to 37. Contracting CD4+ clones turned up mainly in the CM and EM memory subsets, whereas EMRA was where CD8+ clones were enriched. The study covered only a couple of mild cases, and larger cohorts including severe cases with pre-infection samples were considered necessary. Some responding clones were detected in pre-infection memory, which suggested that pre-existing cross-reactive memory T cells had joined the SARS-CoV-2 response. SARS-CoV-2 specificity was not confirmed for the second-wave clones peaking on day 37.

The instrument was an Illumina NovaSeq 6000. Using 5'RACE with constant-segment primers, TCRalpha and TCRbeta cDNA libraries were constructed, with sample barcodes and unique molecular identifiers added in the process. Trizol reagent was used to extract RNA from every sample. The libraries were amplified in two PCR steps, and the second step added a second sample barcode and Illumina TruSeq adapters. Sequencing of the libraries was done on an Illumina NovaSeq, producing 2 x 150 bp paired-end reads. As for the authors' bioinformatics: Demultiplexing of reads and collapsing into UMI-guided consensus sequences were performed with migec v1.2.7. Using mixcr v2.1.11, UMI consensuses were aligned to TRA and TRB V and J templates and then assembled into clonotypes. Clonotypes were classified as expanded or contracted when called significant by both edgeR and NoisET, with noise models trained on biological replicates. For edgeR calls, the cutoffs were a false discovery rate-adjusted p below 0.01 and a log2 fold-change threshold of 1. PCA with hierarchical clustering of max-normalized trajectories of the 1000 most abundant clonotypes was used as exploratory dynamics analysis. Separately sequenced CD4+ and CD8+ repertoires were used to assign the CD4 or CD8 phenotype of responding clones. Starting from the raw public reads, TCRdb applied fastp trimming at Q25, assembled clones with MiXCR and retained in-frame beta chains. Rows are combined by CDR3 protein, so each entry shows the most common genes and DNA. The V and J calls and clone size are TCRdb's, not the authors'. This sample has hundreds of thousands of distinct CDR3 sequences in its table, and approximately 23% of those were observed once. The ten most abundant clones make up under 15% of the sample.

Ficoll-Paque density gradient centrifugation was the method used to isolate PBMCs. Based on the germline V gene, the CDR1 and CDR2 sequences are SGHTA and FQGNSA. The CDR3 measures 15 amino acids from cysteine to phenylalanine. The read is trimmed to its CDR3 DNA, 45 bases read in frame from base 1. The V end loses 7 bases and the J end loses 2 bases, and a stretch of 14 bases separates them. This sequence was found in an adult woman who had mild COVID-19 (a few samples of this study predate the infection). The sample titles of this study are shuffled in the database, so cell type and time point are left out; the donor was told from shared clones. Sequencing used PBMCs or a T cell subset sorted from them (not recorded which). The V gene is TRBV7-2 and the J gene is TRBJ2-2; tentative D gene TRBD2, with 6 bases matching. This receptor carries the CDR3 CASNYNGLNTGELFF. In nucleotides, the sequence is TGTGCCAGCAACTATAACGGACTAAACACCGGGGAGCTGTTTTTT.